This T cell receptor beta chain comes out of a study of CD8+ T cells in alopecia areata (dated by TCRdb to the late 2010s). With regard to the full study: The treated patients, all with moderate-to-severe alopecia areata, were enrolled in an open-label pilot trial of oral tofacitinib given at 5 to 10 mg twice daily. TCRbeta CDR3 regions were amplified by immunoSEQ multiplex PCR with 35 Vbeta forward and 13 Jbeta reverse primers. Tofacitinib-treated patients had biopsies at baseline and at 4 and 24 weeks of treatment, with a later scalp biopsy in several patients. Scalp clonality was compared across normal scalp (n=4), patchy alopecia areata scalp (n=8), and alopecia totalis/universalis scalp (n=8). Tofacitinib was given for 6 to 18 months, followed by 6 months of follow-up off drug to assess delayed response and recurrence. The RNA source kit depended on sample type: the PAXgene miRNA kit for fixed scalp, the miRNeasy kit for PBMCs, and the RNeasy kit for mouse skin. Disease severity in treated patients was measured with the SALT score, which quantifies the percentage of affected scalp surface area. On the human side, TCRbeta sequencing was run on scalp tissue and on sorted CD4+ and CD8+ peripheral blood T cells from healthy controls and from alopecia areata patients with either patchy or totalis/universalis disease. The study used high-throughput TCRbeta sequencing to examine T cell clonal expansion in alopecia areata, in both the C3H/HeJ mouse model and human patients. What the study reported, not specific to this receptor: Higher clonality and more expanded CD8+ clones were observed in lesional scalp than in normal scalp, particularly in alopecia totalis/universalis, a finding suggestive of antigenic drive. Shared TCR sequences between patients were less evident than in mice, which may be partly attributable to HLA diversity in the patient population. Scalp clonality and the number of expanded CD8+ clones among the top 100 scalp clones were significantly decreased by tofacitinib. During tofacitinib treatment, many expanded lesional clones stuck around in both scalp and blood, and this persistence may partly explain why relapse happens after treatment is stopped. Unlike mouse skin, where gammadelta T cells dominate, normal human skin contains resident alphabeta T cells that get sequenced too, which complicates analysis of the scalp TCR repertoire. Because the treated cohort was small and included a single nonresponder, larger studies are needed to assess links between baseline CD8+ expansion and response.

The treatment or condition label corresponds to: oral pan-JAK inhibitor, 5-10 mg twice daily. Lesional scalp punch biopsies and peripheral blood were obtained from alopecia areata patients. After PBMCs were isolated by density centrifugation and stained for CD3, CD4 and CD8, a FACSAria was used to sort CD4+ and CD8+ T cells. The library was obtained by the immunoSEQ multiplex PCR assay. RNA was extracted from all samples and reverse transcribed into cDNA, which served as template for TCR sequencing. SuperScript III was used to make first-strand cDNA, primed with a 2:1 mix of oligo-dT and random hexamers. A synthetic immune receptor repertoire was used to gauge amplification bias, and whatever bias remained was removed computationally. Per the authors' processing: After raw reads were preprocessed to remove errors, the CDR3 was defined following IMGT conventions as running from the conserved cysteine to phenylalanine. Clonality was computed by normalizing Shannon entropy by log2 of the number of productive unique TCRs and subtracting the result from 1. Whether scalp clones were CD4 or CD8 was inferred by matching scalp TCRbeta sequences against CD4 and CD8 repertoires sorted from blood. TCRdb limited this immuneACCESS table to in-frame rearrangements with V and J called. A share of clones is missing; checked studies link under half to unresolved V genes, and the rest is unexplained. V and J calls and clone size are copied from that table; D and trimming were computed from the DNA. This sample has some 170,000 clones in its table, and roughly 50% of those were observed once. The ten largest clones capture roughly 17% of the sample.

For this clone: Its cognate antigen has yet to be identified. Base qualities are not at hand, and no much larger clone is one base apart.

From the cysteine up to the phenylalanine, the CDR3 has a length of 11 residues. Only the CDR3 DNA is retained, 33 bases long and in frame from the first base. From a lookup of the germline V gene (reference sequence), CDR1 and CDR2 are DFQATT and SNEGSKA. Deletion took 6 bases off V and 5 bases off J, with a span of 11 bases between the germline ends. The chain employs TRBV20-1 and TRBJ2-7; there is no confident call for the D gene. The input for sequencing was CD4+ T cells sorted from blood, taken at approximately week 55, from a patient treated with tofacitinib. This sequence originates from a human donor with alopecia areata. At the DNA level, the sequence is TGCAGTGCCGCTAGACCCGACGAGCAGTACTTC. It is translated as CSAARPDEQYF.